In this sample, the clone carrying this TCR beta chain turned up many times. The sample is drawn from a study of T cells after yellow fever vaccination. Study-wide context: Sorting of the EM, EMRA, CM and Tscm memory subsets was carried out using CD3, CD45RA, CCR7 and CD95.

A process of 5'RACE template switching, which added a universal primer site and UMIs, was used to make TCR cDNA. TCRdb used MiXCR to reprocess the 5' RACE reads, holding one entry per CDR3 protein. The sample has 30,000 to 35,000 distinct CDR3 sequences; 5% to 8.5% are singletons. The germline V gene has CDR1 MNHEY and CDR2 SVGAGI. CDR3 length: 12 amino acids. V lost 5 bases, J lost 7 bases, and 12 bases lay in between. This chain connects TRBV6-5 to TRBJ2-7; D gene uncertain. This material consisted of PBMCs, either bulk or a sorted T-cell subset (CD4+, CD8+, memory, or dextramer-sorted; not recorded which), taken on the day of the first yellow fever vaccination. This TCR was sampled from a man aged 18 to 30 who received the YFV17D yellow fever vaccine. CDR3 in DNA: TGTGCCAGCAGTACCCCCCCAGATGAGCAGTACTTC. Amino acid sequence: CASSTPPDEQYF.